Listed below are T cell receptor beta chains from one sample, sequenced in a study of PD-1 blockade in mismatch repair-deficient tumors. TCRdb's copy holds only in-frame clones and misses some; the assay was immunoSEQ multiplex PCR. Of about 23,000 clones listed, 83% were seen once; the top ten hold just over 20%. The sample in question was peripheral blood, obtained 12 weeks after starting pembrolizumab. The receptor source for this set is an adult with mismatch repair-deficient cancer. The CDR3 runs from the conserved cysteine through the conserved F or W. D genes are given only for firm matches. Size is omitted from some rows. Given values are once, few, many or a class for expanded clones.

>TRBJ1-2|TRBV27|TRBD1|NA
CASSLFSPGQADYGYTF
TGTGCCAGCAGTTTATTCAGCCCGGGACAGGCTGATTATGGCTACACCTTC
>TRBJ2-1|TRBV11-2|NA|once
CASSLQGSYNEQFF
TGTGCCAGCAGCTTGCAGGGGTCCTACAATGAGCAGTTCTTC
>TRBJ2-7|TRBV21-1|NA|NA
CASSKQGQSYEQYF
TGTGCCAGCAGCAAACAGGGACAGAGTTACGAGCAGTACTTC
>TRBJ1-5|TRBV10-3|TRBD1|NA
CAISPGGKNNQPQHF
TGTGCCATCAGCCCAGGGGGGAAAAACAATCAGCCCCAGCATTTT
>TRBJ2-3|TRBV20-1|NA|NA
CSARGDTQYF
TGCAGTGCTAGGGGGGATACGCAGTATTTT
>TRBJ2-7|TRBV19|NA|NA
CASSISTSSSHEQYF
TGTGCCAGTAGTATAAGCACTAGCAGTTCCCACGAGCAGTACTTC
>TRBJ2-7|TRBV11-2|TRBD2|NA
CASSLTSVYEQYF
TGTGCCAGCAGCTTGACTAGCGTCTACGAGCAGTACTTC
>TRBJ2-7|TRBV5-4|TRBD1|NA
CASSLRAQGEKYF
TGTGCCAGCAGCTTGCGTGCCCAGGGGGAAAAGTACTTC
>TRBJ2-1|TRBV28|NA|NA
CASSLWGFRSSYNEQFF
TGTGCCAGCAGTCTTTGGGGCTTTCGTAGCTCCTACAATGAGCAGTTCTTC
>TRBJ2-3|TRBV30|TRBD2|once
CAWSGERTSGRASTSTDTQYF
TGTGCCTGGTCCGGGGAGAGGACTAGCGGGAGGGCATCCACTAGCACAGATACGCAGTATTTT
>TRBJ1-1|TRBV2|TRBD1|NA
CASRVRQGNTEAFF
TGTGCCAGCAGGGTTCGACAGGGAAATACTGAAGCTTTCTTT
>TRBJ1-2|TRBV6-5|NA|once
CASSYNNRETYGYTF
TGTGCCAGCAGTTACAATAACCGAGAAACCTATGGCTACACCTTC
>TRBJ2-1|TRBV27|TRBD2|once
CASSLWLAAYNEQFF
TGTGCCAGCAGTCTTTGGCTAGCGGCCTACAATGAGCAGTTCTTC
>TRBJ2-2|TRBV6-6|NA|NA
CASEVRADTGELFF
TGTGCCAGCGAAGTGAGAGCTGATACCGGGGAGCTGTTTTTT
>TRBJ2-1|TRBV28|TRBD2|NA
CASSLLAGGGNNEQFF
TGTGCCAGCAGTTTGCTAGCGGGAGGGGGAAACAATGAGCAGTTCTTC
>TRBJ2-6|TRBV6-1|NA|NA
CASSVGTTGANVLTF
TGTGCCAGCAGTGTCGGGACAACTGGGGCCAACGTCCTGACTTTC
>TRBJ1-3|TRBV10-3|NA|NA
CAIRSNSGNTIYF
TGTGCCATCCGGAGCAACTCTGGAAACACCATATATTTT
>TRBJ2-3|TRBV11-2|NA|once
CASSLVGWRASTDTQYF
TGTGCCAGCAGCTTAGTGGGTTGGCGGGCCAGCACAGATACGCAGTATTTT
>TRBJ2-3|TRBV9|NA|NA
CASSPRPGRQGGADTQYF
TGTGCCAGCAGCCCACGCCCGGGTAGACAGGGAGGGGCAGATACGCAGTATTTT
>TRBJ2-1|TRBV5-1|TRBD2|NA
CASSLSGTSNEQFF
TGCGCCAGCAGCTTGAGCGGGACTAGCAATGAGCAGTTCTTC
>TRBJ2-6|TRBV4-3|NA|NA
CASSQDFMSGANVLTF
TGCGCCAGCAGCCAAGATTTCATGTCTGGGGCCAACGTCCTGACTTTC
>TRBJ2-4|TRBV15|TRBD1|NA
CATSPREGQGAKNIQYF
TGTGCCACCAGCCCCAGGGAAGGACAGGGGGCCAAAAACATTCAGTACTTC
>TRBJ2-5|TRBV15|TRBD1|NA
CATSRGQGALETQYF
TGTGCCACCAGCAGGGGACAGGGGGCATTGGAGACCCAGTACTTC
>TRBJ2-7|TRBV19|NA|NA
CASSMSAGGVSYEQYF
TGTGCCAGTAGTATGTCGGCCGGCGGGGTCTCCTACGAGCAGTACTTC
>TRBJ2-3|TRBV11-1|NA|once
CASSPRWSGSTDTQYF
TGTGCCAGCAGCCCCCGGTGGAGCGGGAGCACAGATACGCAGTATTTT
>TRBJ2-1|TRBV19|NA|NA
CASRTGASEQFF
TGTGCCAGTAGGACGGGGGCAAGTGAGCAGTTCTTC
>TRBJ2-7|TRBV2|NA|NA
CASSVGGPTYEQYF
TGTGCCAGCAGTGTGGGCGGGCCTACCTACGAGCAGTACTTC
>TRBJ2-2|TRBV14|NA|NA
CASSQARRTNTGELFF
TGTGCCAGCAGCCAAGCCCGCAGGACGAACACCGGGGAGCTGTTTTTT
>TRBJ2-2|TRBV25-1|TRBD1|NA
CASSEGDRDTGELFF
TGTGCCAGCAGTGAAGGGGACAGGGACACCGGGGAGCTGTTTTTT
>TRBJ2-6|TRBV6-5|NA|NA
CASSYSPGANVLTF
TGTGCCAGCAGTTACTCCCCTGGGGCCAACGTCCTGACTTTC
>TRBJ2-2|TRBV15|NA|NA
CATISRNEGQDGELFF
TGTGCCACCATCTCCCGGAATGAGGGGCAAGACGGGGAGCTGTTTTTT
>TRBJ2-5|TRBV6-5|TRBD1|NA
CASSLTGFSGTQYF
TGTGCCAGCAGTTTGACAGGGTTTTCGGGGACCCAGTACTTC
>TRBJ2-7|TRBV19|TRBD2|few
CASGAGGSYEQYF
TGTGCCAGTGGGGCGGGAGGTTCCTACGAGCAGTACTTC
>TRBJ2-7|TRBV5-6|NA|once
CASSPWTASYEQYF
TGTGCCAGCAGCCCATGGACAGCGTCCTACGAGCAGTACTTC
>TRBJ2-1|TRBV5-1|TRBD2|NA
CASRTSGSNNEQFF
TGCGCCAGCAGGACTAGCGGGAGTAACAATGAGCAGTTCTTC
>TRBJ1-2|TRBV7-9|NA|NA
CATPSRGTNYGYTF
TGTGCCACCCCCTCTCGGGGAACCAACTATGGCTACACCTTC
>TRBJ2-7|TRBV7-8|NA|NA
CASSLPRVGEQYF
TGTGCCAGCAGCTTACCGAGGGTAGGCGAGCAGTACTTC
>TRBJ2-7|TRBV28|TRBD2|NA
CASSLWSGGPYEQYF
TGTGCCAGCAGTTTATGGTCGGGAGGACCGTACGAGCAGTACTTC
>TRBJ2-7|TRBV18|NA|NA
CASSPPWAGYEQYF
TGTGCCAGCTCACCACCGTGGGCGGGTTACGAGCAGTACTTC
>TRBJ2-5|TRBV7-9|TRBD1|NA
CASSSGQGVLETQYF
TGTGCCAGCAGCTCCGGACAGGGCGTTTTAGAGACCCAGTACTTC